This TCR beta chain was identified during a study of OX40 agonist ivuxolimab in advanced cancers. A note on the overall study: Ivuxolimab was an agonistic, fully human IgG2 monoclonal antibody directed against OX40 (CD134), a costimulatory receptor. Intravenous ivuxolimab was administered to patients every 2 weeks at six dose levels: 0.01, 0.1, 0.3, 1.5, 3 and 10 mg/kg. Among the roughly 50 dose-escalation patients, about 20 had hepatocellular carcinoma, 15 or so melanoma, 9 renal cell carcinoma and 9 head and neck cancer. The dose-escalation cohort was 80% to 90% male with a mean age of about 60 years, ranging from roughly 20 to 80. Patients were allowed to have had prior anti-PD-1, anti-PD-L1 or anti-CTLA-4 therapy, and approximately 37% of the dose-escalation patients had been treated with checkpoint inhibitors. Three dose-escalation patients achieved partial responses, one with hepatocellular carcinoma and two with cutaneous melanoma. Peripheral TCRbeta sequencing was intended to test whether TCR sequence diversity was altered and clonal T-cell expansion was caused by ivuxolimab. The monotherapy dose-escalation portion (N ≈ 55 patients) of the phase I ivuxolimab trial is reported in the paper. Results the study describes overall, beyond this receptor: In the 0.1-3.0 mg/kg groups, partial responders had among the lowest normalized peripheral clonal expansion, particularly in CD8+ T cells. Low levels of normalized T-cell clonal expansion were also seen in some nonresponding patients. After ivuxolimab, more expanded clones were found on average in CD8+ T cells than in CD4+ T cells. Which antigens the clonally expanded peripheral T cells were specific for was not determined. At doses of 0.1 to 3.0 mg/kg, clonal expansion of both CD4+ and CD8+ T cells in blood was seen between baseline and week 6.

The trial excluded patients who had a history of autoimmune disease or who were on systemic immunosuppression. Peripheral blood for TCR sequencing was collected from all dose cohorts at baseline, on cycle 4 day 1, and on cycle 7 day 1. Samples came from an open-label, multicenter, first-in-human phase I dose-escalation trial of ivuxolimab. Adults with locally advanced or metastatic head and neck squamous cell, hepatocellular, melanoma or renal cell carcinoma were enrolled in the trial. Before TCR sequencing, CD4+ T cells and CD8+ T cells were sorted from peripheral blood as separate populations. To sequence the TCRbeta CDR3 region, genomic DNA was isolated from the sorted cells. The immunoSEQ Assay was used to sequence the TCRbeta CDR3 regions. In its TCRdb copy, this immuneACCESS table keeps in-frame sequences only and misses some clones. Where compared with another copy, unresolved V genes explain less than half of these, and the others have no known cause. The sample table holds about 81,000 clones, of which more than 70% were seen once. Jointly, the top ten make up approximately 0.47% of the sample.

Points on this clone: Its specific antigen is unknown. Base qualities are not provided; no much larger clone lies one nucleotide away.

Trimming leaves V shorter by 9 bases and J shorter by 6 bases, with the junction holding 9 bases beyond the gene matches. From the cysteine up to the phenylalanine, the CDR3 has a length of 15 residues. CDR3 DNA only is kept here, 45 bases in frame from base 1. The germline V gene (reference sequence) yields LNHDA for CDR1 and SQIVND for CDR2. The rearranged segments are TRBV19 and TRBJ1-5; 12 middle bases align to TRBD1. The clonotype originates from an adult with an advanced solid tumor such as melanoma, head and neck, liver or kidney cancer. The sample was CD4+ or CD8+ T cells sorted from blood, taken in a trial of the OX40 agonist ivuxolimab. The DNA sequence follows: TGTGCCAGCACCCGGGACAGGGGGCTAGGTCAGCCCCAGCATTTT. This codes for CASTRDRGLGQPQHF.